This TCR beta chain was sequenced for a study of patients with pleural tuberculosis. TCRdb used MiXCR to reprocess the reads, holding one entry per CDR3 protein. The sample includes almost 30,000 distinct CDR3 sequences, over 15% of them seen just once. The sample holds a few counts of this clonotype. Trimming removed 6 bases at V and 5 bases at J, with 17 bases between. The CDR3 contains 14 residues. The germline CDR1 and CDR2 sequences are SGHAT and FQNNGV. The receptor was isolated from a human donor with pleural tuberculosis. The chain combines TRBV11-2 with TRBJ2-7, with a tentative D call TRBD1 (6 bases). Sequenced: peripheral blood. This CDR3 is CASRLDRKLHEQYF. The CDR3 nucleotides read TGTGCCAGCAGACTCGACAGGAAGCTCCACGAGCAGTACTTC.